The entry below describes one T cell receptor (beta chain). This sample is drawn from a study of blood T cell repertoires in COVID-19. Study-wide context: Both acute and convalescent COVID-19 samples were obtained from the United States, Italy and Spain. Sources were T cells, B-cell-depleted T cells, or PBMCs; the material itself was cDNA or gDNA.

In the source study's methods: Reference gene primers were amplified, and this amplification served to estimate nucleated cell counts. Using immunoSEQ multiplex PCR, the repertoire was profiled, and TCRdb retains in-frame clones only, with some absent. V and J calls and clone size are given by that table; D and trimming were obtained from the DNA. Of roughly 240,000 clones listed, around 87% are singletons. V shed 8 bases and J shed 1 base, with 9 bases lying between them. The CDR3 spans 13 residues. Germline CDR1 and CDR2: SNHLY and FYNNEI. J is TRBJ2-1 and V is TRBV2; D perhaps matches TRBD1 (5 bases). Sequenced input: peripheral blood. The receptor comes from a woman under 40 who had recovered from COVID-19. This CDR3 is CASVQVSYNEQFF. The CDR3 DNA reads TGTGCCAGCGTACAGGTGTCCTACAATGAGCAGTTCTTC.